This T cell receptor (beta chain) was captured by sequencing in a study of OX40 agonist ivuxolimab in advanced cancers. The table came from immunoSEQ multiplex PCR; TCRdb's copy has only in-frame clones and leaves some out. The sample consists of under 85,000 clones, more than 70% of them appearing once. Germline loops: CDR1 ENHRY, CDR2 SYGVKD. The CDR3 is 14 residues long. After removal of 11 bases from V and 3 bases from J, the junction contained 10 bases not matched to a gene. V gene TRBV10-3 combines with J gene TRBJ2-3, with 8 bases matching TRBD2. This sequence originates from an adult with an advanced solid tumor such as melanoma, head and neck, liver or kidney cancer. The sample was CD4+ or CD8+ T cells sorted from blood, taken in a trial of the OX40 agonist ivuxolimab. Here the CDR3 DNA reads TGTGCCGCATCCGGGACTAGGGATACAGATACGCAGTATTTT. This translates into CAASGTRDTDTQYF.